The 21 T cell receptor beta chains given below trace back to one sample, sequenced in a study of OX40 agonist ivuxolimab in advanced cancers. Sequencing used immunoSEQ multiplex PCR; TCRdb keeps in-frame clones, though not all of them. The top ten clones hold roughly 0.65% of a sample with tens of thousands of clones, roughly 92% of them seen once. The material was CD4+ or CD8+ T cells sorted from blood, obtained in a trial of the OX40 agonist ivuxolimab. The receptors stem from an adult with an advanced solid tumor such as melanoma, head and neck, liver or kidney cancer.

CDR3 DNA sequence: TGTGCCAGCAGCAAAGAATTAGGCAGGGGGCCTGGGGCCAACGTCCTGACTTTC. This encodes CASSKELGRGPGANVLTF. The genes are TRBV21-1 and TRBJ2-6; the D call of TRBD1 is as the table states it, not checked on the DNA. TRBV21-1 is recorded as a pseudogene. The CDR3 has 18 amino acids.

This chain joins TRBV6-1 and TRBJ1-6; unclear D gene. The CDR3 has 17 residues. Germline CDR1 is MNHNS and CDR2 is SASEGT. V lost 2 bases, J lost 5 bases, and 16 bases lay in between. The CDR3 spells CASSEFFRTVDNSPLHF. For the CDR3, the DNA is TGTGCCAGCAGTGAATTTTTTCGAACAGTAGATAATTCACCCCTCCACTTT.

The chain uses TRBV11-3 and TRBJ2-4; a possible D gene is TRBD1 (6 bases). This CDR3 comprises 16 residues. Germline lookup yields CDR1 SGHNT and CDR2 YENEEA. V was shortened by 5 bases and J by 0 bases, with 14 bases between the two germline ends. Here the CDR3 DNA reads TGTGCCAGCAGCCTCAGAGGGGGATTAGCCAAAAACATTCAGTACTTC. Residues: CASSLRGGLAKNIQYF.

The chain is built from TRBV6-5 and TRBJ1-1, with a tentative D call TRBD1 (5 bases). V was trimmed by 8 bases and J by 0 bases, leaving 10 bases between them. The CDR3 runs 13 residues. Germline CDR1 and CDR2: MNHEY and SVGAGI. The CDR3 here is CASGEGVNTEAFF. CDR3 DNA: TGTGCCAGCGGTGAAGGGGTGAACACTGAAGCTTTCTTT.

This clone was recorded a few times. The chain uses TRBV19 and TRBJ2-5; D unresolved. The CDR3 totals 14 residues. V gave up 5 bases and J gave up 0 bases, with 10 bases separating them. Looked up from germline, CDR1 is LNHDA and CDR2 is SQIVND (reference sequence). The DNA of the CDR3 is TGTGCCAGTAGTGGTTCCAGAAACCAAGAGACCCAGTACTTC. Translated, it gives CASSGSRNQETQYF.

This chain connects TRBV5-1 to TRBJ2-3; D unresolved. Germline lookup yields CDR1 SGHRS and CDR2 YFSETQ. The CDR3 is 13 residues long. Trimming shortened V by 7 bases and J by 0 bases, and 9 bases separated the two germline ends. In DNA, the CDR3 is TGCGCCAGCGCGATATCTAGCACAGATACGCAGTATTTT. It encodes CASAISSTDTQYF.

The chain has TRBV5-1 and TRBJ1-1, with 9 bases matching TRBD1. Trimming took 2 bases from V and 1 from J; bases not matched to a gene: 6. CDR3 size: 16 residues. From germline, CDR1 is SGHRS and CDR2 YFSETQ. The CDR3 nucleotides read TGCGCCAGCAGCTTACACCCGACAGGGGGGAACACTGAAGCTTTCTTT. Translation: CASSLHPTGGNTEAFF.

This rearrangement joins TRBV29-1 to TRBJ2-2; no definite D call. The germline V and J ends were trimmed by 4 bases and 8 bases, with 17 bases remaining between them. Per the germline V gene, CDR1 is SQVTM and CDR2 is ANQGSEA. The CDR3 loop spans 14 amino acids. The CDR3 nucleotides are TGCAGCGTTGGGGGTGTTCCGGATGGAGGGGAGCTGTTTTTT. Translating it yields CSVGGVPDGGELFF.

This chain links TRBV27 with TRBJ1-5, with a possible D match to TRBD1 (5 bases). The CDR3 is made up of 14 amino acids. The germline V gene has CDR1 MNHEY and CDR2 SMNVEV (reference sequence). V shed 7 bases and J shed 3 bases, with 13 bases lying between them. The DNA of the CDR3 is TGTGCCAGCACTATAGACAGCTTCAATCAGCCCCAGCATTTT. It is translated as CASTIDSFNQPQHF.

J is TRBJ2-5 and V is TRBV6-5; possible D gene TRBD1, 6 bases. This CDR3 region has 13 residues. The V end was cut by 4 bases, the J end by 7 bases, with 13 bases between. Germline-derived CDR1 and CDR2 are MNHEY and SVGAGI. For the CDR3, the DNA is TGTGCCAGCAGTTCCGGGACAACCGGGACCCAGTACTTC. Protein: CASSSGTTGTQYF.

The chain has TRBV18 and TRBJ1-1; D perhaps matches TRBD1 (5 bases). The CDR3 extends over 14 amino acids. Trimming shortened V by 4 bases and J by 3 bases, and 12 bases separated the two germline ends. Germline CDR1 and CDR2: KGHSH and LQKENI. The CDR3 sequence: CASSQESGDTEAFF. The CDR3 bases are TGTGCCAGCTCACAGGAGTCGGGGGACACTGAAGCTTTCTTT. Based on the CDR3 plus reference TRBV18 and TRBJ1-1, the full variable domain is NAGVMQNPRHLVRRRGQEARLRCSPMKGHSHVYWYRQLPEEGLKFMVYLQKENIIDESGMPKERFSAEFPKEGPSILRIQQVVRGDSAAYFCASSQESGDTEAFFGQGTRLTVV.

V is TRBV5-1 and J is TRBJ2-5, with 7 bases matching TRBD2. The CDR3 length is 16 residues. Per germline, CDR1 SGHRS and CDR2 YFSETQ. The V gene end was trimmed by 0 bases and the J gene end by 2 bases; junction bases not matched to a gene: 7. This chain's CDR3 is CASSLEGLAVQETQYF. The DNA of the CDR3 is TGCGCCAGCAGCTTGGAGGGGCTAGCGGTACAAGAGACCCAGTACTTC.

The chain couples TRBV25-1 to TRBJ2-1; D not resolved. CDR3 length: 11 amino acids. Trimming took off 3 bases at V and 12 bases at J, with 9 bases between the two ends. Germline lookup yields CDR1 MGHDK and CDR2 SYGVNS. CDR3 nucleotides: TGTGCCAGCAGTGAGCTGGCCCTGCAGTTCTTC. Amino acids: CASSELALQFF.

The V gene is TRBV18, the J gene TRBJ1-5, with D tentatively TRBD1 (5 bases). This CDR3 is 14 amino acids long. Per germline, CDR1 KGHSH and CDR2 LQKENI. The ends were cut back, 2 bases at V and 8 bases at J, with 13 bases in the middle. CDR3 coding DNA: TGTGCCAGCTCACCATTGGGGGAGAGGAAGCCCCAGCATTTT. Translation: CASSPLGERKPQHF.

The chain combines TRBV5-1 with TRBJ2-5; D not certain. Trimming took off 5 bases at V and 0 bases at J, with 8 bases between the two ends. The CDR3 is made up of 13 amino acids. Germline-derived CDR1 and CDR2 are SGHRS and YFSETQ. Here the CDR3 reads CASRPGHQETQYF. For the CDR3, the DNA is TGCGCCAGCAGACCCGGACACCAAGAGACCCAGTACTTC.

The CDR3 sequence is CASSQDTLANYNEQFF. As DNA, the CDR3 is TGCGCCAGCAGCCAAGATACACTAGCCAACTACAATGAGCAGTTCTTC. The rearrangement uses TRBV4-1 and TRBJ2-1; D is perhaps TRBD2 (6 bases). CDR3 length equals 16 residues. Germline CDR1 MGHRA, CDR2 YSYEKL. With 0 bases removed from V and 3 bases from J, the gap between germline ends came to 12 bases.

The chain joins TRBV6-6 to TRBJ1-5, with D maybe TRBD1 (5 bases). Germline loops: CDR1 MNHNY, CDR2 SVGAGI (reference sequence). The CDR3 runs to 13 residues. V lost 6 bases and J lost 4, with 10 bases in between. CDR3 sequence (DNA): TGTGCCAGCAGCCACGGGGGAAATCAGCCCCAGCATTTT. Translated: CASSHGGNQPQHF.

The CDR3 nucleotides are TGTGCCAGCTCACCGCCAGGGGCGCCGGATACGCAGTATTTT. The encoded protein is CASSPPGAPDTQYF. This chain joins TRBV18 and TRBJ2-3, with D perhaps matching TRBD1 (6 bases). CDR1 is KGHSH and CDR2 is LQKENI in the germline V gene. V was cut by 3 bases and J by 6 bases, with 13 bases left in between. The CDR3 has 14 amino acids.

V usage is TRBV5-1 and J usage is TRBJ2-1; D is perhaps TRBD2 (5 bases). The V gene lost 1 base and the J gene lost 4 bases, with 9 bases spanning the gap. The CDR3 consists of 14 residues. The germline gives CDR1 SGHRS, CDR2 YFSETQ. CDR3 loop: CASSLFGVYNEQFF. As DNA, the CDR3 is TGCGCCAGCAGCTTGTTCGGGGTTTACAATGAGCAGTTCTTC.

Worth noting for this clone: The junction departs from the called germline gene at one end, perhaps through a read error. As DNA, the CDR3 is TGTGCCAGCAGCGACCACCCCATCCGGGGCGGCTTC. It codes for CASSDHPIRGGF. The chain combines TRBV6-4 with TRBJ2-7; D is tentatively TRBD1 or TRBD2 (5 bases each). The CDR3 contains 12 residues. Germline V gene sequence: CDR1 MRHNA, CDR2 SNTAGT.

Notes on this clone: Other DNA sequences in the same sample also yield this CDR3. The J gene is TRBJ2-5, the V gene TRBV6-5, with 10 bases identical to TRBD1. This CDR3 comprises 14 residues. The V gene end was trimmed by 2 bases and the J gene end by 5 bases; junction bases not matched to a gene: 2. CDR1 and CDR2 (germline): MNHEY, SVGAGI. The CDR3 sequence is CASSYGTGEETQYF. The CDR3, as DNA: TGTGCCAGCAGTTACGGGACAGGGGAGGAGACCCAGTACTTC.